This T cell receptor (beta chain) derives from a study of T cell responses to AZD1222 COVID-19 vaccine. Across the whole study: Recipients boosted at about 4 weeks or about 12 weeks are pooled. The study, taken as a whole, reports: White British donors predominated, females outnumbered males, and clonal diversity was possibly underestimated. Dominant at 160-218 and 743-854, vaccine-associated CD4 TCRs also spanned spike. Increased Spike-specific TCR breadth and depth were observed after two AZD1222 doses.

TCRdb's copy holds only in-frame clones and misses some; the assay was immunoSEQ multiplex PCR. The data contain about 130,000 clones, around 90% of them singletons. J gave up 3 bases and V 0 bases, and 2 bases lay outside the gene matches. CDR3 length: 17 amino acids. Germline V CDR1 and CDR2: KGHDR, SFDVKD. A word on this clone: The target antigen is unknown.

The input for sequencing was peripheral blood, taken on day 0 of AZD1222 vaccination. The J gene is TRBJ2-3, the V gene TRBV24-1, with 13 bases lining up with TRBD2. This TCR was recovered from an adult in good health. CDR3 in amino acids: CATSDLGTSGETDTQYF. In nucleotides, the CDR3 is TGTGCCACCAGTGATTTGGGGACTAGCGGGGAGACAGATACGCAGTATTTT.